Below, one T cell receptor (beta chain) is given with its context. The sample is drawn from a study of blood T cell repertoires in COVID-19. The CDR3 sequence is 15 residues long. CDR1 and CDR2 from the germline V gene are MNHEY and SMNVEV (reference sequence). V lost 3 bases, J lost 7 bases, and 10 bases stayed unmatched. TCRdb keeps only in-frame clones here, not all; method: immunoSEQ multiplex PCR. The sample lists some 47,000 clones; roughly 87% were seen once. The V call is TRBV27, the J call TRBJ1-2; TRBD1 matches at 8 bases. Source material: peripheral blood. The sequence derives from a man aged 55 to 70 with active COVID-19. This CDR3 reads CASSFNPTGVGGYTF. The DNA for the CDR3 is TGTGCCAGCAGTTTCAATCCGACAGGGGTGGGTGGCTACACCTTC.